This T cell receptor (beta chain) was sequenced for a study of blood T cell repertoires in COVID-19. At the level of the study: COVID-19 samples from acute and convalescent phases originated in the United States, Italy and Spain. T cells, B-cell-depleted T cells, or PBMCs provided the cDNA or gDNA that served as material.

Original methodology: From reference gene primer amplification, estimates of nucleated cell counts were derived. Using immunoSEQ multiplex PCR, the repertoire was profiled, and TCRdb retains in-frame clones only, with some absent. V and J calls and clone size are copied from that table; D and trimming were computed from the DNA. This sample has 150,000 to 200,000 clones, with roughly 93% found just once. Germline CDR1 reads LNHDA; CDR2 reads SQIVND (reference sequence). The CDR3 totals 11 residues. V dropped 5 bases and J dropped 14; count of bases not matched to a gene: 3. The sample comprised peripheral blood. The chain is built from TRBV19 and TRBJ2-1; 10 positions agree with TRBD1. This TCR was recovered from a woman in her forties or fifties with acute or convalescent COVID-19. The CDR3 loop is CASSEGTGEFF. CDR3 nucleotides: TGTGCCAGTAGTGAGGGGACAGGGGAGTTCTTC. Supplemented by reference TRBV19 and TRBJ2-1, the full variable domain reads DGGITQSPKYLFRKEGQNVTLSCEQNLNHDAMYWYRQDPGQGLRLIYYSQIVNDFQKGDIAEGYSVSREKKESFPLTVTSAQKNPTAFYLCASSEGTGEFFGPGTRLTVL.